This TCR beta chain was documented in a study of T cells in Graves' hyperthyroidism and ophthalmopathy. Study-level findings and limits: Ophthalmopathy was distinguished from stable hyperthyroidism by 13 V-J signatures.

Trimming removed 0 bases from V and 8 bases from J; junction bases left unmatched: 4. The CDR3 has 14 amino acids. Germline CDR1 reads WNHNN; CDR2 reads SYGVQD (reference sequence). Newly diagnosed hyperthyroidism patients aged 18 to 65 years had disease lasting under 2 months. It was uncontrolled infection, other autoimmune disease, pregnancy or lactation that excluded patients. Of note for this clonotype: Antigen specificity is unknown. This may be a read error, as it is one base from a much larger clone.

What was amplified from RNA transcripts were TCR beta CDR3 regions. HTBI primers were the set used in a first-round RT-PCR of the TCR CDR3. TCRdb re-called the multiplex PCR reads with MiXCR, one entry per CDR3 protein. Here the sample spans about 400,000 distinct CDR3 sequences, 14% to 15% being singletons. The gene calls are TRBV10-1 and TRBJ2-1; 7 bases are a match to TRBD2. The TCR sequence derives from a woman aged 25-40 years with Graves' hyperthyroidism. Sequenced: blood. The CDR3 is CASSESSGNDEQFF. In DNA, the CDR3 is TGCGCCAGCAGTGAGTCGAGCGGGAATGATGAGCAGTTCTTC.